These 2 T cell receptor beta chains were all obtained from the same sample, sequenced in a study of graft-versus-host responses after intestinal transplantation. From the graft tissue, intraepithelial and lamina propria lymphocytes were released through processing. TCRdb keeps only in-frame clones here, not all; method: immunoSEQ multiplex PCR. The data contain around 18,000 clones, about 80% of them singletons. The source material was ileum tissue, sampled 17 days after transplant. The receptors originated from a human patient who received an intestinal transplant, so some T cells may come from the graft donor.

The chain is built from TRBV2 and TRBJ1-6; D not certain. The germline V and J ends were trimmed by 7 bases and 6 bases, with 13 bases remaining between them. This CDR3 region has 14 residues. Germline V gene sequence: CDR1 SNHLY, CDR2 FYNNEI. CDR3 DNA: TGTGCCAGCAAGCCGAACACTGGTAATTCACCCCTCCACTTT. This translates into CASKPNTGNSPLHF.

As for this clone: The identical CDR3 is also encoded by other nucleotide sequences in the sample. The chain joins TRBV27 to TRBJ2-3; 7 bases match TRBD1. The CDR3 covers 16 residues. V shed 5 bases, J shed 0 bases, and the junction held 8 bases outside the gene matches. The germline V gene has CDR1 MNHEY and CDR2 SMNVEV (reference sequence). CDR3 in amino acids: CASSIQGITSTDTQYF. CDR3 nucleotides: TGTGCCAGCAGTATACAGGGGATTACTAGCACAGATACGCAGTATTTT.